The rows below give T cell receptor beta chains drawn from one sample of a study of T-cell memory formation after mild COVID-19. Via MiXCR, TCRdb re-called the 5' RACE reads, giving one row per CDR3 protein. There are about 290,000 distinct CDR3 sequences in the sample; more than 15% occur only once, and about a fifth lies in the top ten. The sample consisted of PBMCs or a T cell subset sorted from them (not recorded which). The receptors were sampled from a man younger than 30 who had mild COVID-19 (a few samples of this study predate the infection). Cell type and time point are not known. CDR3s include the opening cysteine and the closing phenylalanine or tryptophan. A D gene is named only where the DNA matches it firmly. Only some rows state a clone size, as once, few, many or a class for expanded clones.

>TRBV2|many|-|TRBJ2-1
TGTGCCAGCAGTGAAGCGCTCGGGAAAAGCTCCTACAATGAGCAGTTCTTC
CASSEALGKSSYNEQFF
>TRBV12-3/TRBV12-4|-|-|TRBJ1-5
TGTGCCAGCTCACCCCGGGGCAGGGCTCAGCCCCAGCATTTT
CASSPRGRAQPQHF
>TRBV3-1|few|-|TRBJ2-1
TGTGCCAGCAGCCTTCGGGGCGGGCGGCTTCTTACCTACAATGAGCAGTTCTTC
CASSLRGGRLLTYNEQFF
>TRBV25-1|once|-|TRBJ2-7
TGTGCCAGCAGTCCTCCGGGACGGCAGAGCTCCTACGAGCAGTACTTC
CASSPPGRQSSYEQYF
>TRBV12-3/TRBV12-4|few|-|TRBJ1-1
TGTGCCAGCAGTTTAGTTGCGAACACTGAAGCTTTCTTT
CASSLVANTEAFF
>TRBV7-2|-|TRBD1|TRBJ1-3
TGTGCCAGCAGCCCGCTGGGCATCCGGGACAGGACCAATTTT
CASSPLGIRDRTNF
>TRBV4-3|-|-|TRBJ2-3
TGCGCCAGCAGCCAAGTTCAAAGGGTTGGGACGCAGTATTTT
CASSQVQRVGTQYF
>TRBV12-3/TRBV12-4|many|-|TRBJ2-2
TGTGCCAGCAGTCAGCTACGGAACGCCGGGGAGCTGTTTTTT
CASSQLRNAGELFF
>TRBV7-2|-|-|TRBJ1-2
TGTGCCAGCAGCTCGGGTCCGGGACAAGGCTATGGCTACACCTTC
CASSSGPGQGYGYTF
>TRBV7-2|-|-|TRBJ1-4
TGTGCCAGCAGCTTAGGGCAGCAAAAAGGATATGCAACTAATGAAAAACTGTTTTTT
CASSLGQQKGYATNEKLFF
>TRBV7-2|few|TRBD1|TRBJ2-1
TGTGCCAGCCGAACGGGGACAGGAGTATACAATGAGCAGTTCTTC
CASRTGTGVYNEQFF
>TRBV29-1|-|-|TRBJ2-5
TGCAGCGTTGAGCCCGGTTTCAGCCAAGAGACCCAGTACTTC
CSVEPGFSQETQYF
>TRBV20-1|-|-|TRBJ2-1
TGCAGTGCTAGAGATACGGGGAGTAGGCAGTTCTTC
CSARDTGSRQFF
>TRBV18|-|-|TRBJ2-5
TGTGCCAGCTCACCAGGACGACAACAAGAGACCCAGTACTTC
CASSPGRQQETQYF
>TRBV7-8|few|-|TRBJ1-1
TGTGCCAGCAGCTTTCCAGGGGAGTTGAACACTGAAGCTTTCTTT
CASSFPGELNTEAFF
>TRBV29-1|-|-|TRBJ2-5
TGCAGCGTTGAACGTGGGCAGTACCAAGAGACCCAGTACTTC
CSVERGQYQETQYF
>TRBV27|-|-|TRBJ1-3
TGTGCCAGCAGTCCCCTCGCCGGAAACACCATATATTTT
CASSPLAGNTIYF
>TRBV12-3/TRBV12-4|few|-|TRBJ2-6
TGTGCCAGCGGCTACCGCGGAGGGGCCAACGTCCTGACTTTC
CASGYRGGANVLTF
>TRBV4-2|few|-|TRBJ1-1
TGTGCCAGCAGCCAAGATCAGTCAGGGTTGAACACTGAAGCTTTCTTT
CASSQDQSGLNTEAFF
>TRBV7-3|-|-|TRBJ2-7
TGTGCCAGCAGCTCCTCCCGGTTCGAGCAGTACTTC
CASSSSRFEQYF
>TRBV5-1|-|-|TRBJ1-1
TGCGCCAGCAGCTTGAGACGCATGAACACTGAAGCTTTCTTT
CASSLRRMNTEAFF
>TRBV6-2/TRBV6-3|-|-|TRBJ2-7
TGTGCCAGCAGTTCCACAGGGGGGGTCTACGAGCAGTACTTC
CASSSTGGVYEQYF
>TRBV7-2|-|TRBD1|TRBJ2-1
TGTGCCAGCAGATTCGCAGGGGGCAATGAGCAGTTCTTC
CASRFAGGNEQFF
>TRBV4-1|few|-|TRBJ1-2
TGCGCCAGCAGCCGAGGACCGGGGCTCTATGGCTACACCTTC
CASSRGPGLYGYTF
>TRBV12-3/TRBV12-4|-|-|TRBJ1-2
TGTGCCAGCAGCCCCGATGTTACTGGCTACACCTTC
CASSPDVTGYTF
>TRBV29-1|-|TRBD2|TRBJ2-1
TGCAGCGTTTCGCCTAGCGGGGGCCTAGGCAATGAGCAGTTCTTC
CSVSPSGGLGNEQFF
>TRBV4-1|-|-|TRBJ1-2
TGCGCCAGCAGCCAAGTTGATTATGGCTACACCTTC
CASSQVDYGYTF
>TRBV7-2|-|-|TRBJ2-3
TGTGCCAGCAGCTTAAACGGACAGCTCACAGATACGCAGTATTTT
CASSLNGQLTDTQYF
>TRBV28|few|-|TRBJ2-4
TGTGCCAGCAGTGCCTTGGCGGGCGTAGCCAAAAACATTCAGTACTTC
CASSALAGVAKNIQYF
>TRBV19|few|-|TRBJ2-2
TGTGCCAGTAACGAGATCGAGGGGAACACCGGGGAGCTGTTTTTT
CASNEIEGNTGELFF
>TRBV7-9|-|-|TRBJ1-3
TGTGCCAGCAGCCAGGGACGGCTCTCTGGAAACACCATATATTTT
CASSQGRLSGNTIYF
>TRBV14|few|-|TRBJ2-3
TGTGCCAGCAGCCAGACAGACGACCAGGATACGCAGTATTTT
CASSQTDDQDTQYF
>TRBV5-1|-|TRBD1|TRBJ1-6
TGCGCCAGCAGCTGGCCGGGACAGCAACTCCTTATCTATAATTCACCCCTCCACTTT
CASSWPGQQLLIYNSPLHF
>TRBV3-1|-|-|TRBJ2-1
TGTGCCAGCAGCCAAGCAGAACTCGTGGGTCAGTTCTTC
CASSQAELVGQFF
>TRBV5-1|few|-|TRBJ1-4
TGCGCCAGCAGCTCCCGGGACCATAATGAAAAACTGTTTTTT
CASSSRDHNEKLFF
>TRBV4-3|few|-|TRBJ1-6
TGCGCCAGCAGCCAAGCGGGGGCGGGACGGAATTCACCCCTCCACTTT
CASSQAGAGRNSPLHF
>TRBV5-5|many|TRBD1|TRBJ2-5
TGTGCCAGCAGCCCTAGGACAGGGGGCAAGGGAGAGACCCAGTACTTC
CASSPRTGGKGETQYF
>TRBV12-3/TRBV12-4|-|-|TRBJ2-3
TGTGCCAGCAGTTTTCGTGGGGGGTCCGCAGATACGCAGTATTTT
CASSFRGGSADTQYF
>TRBV12-3/TRBV12-4|-|-|TRBJ2-3
TGTGCCAGCAGACAAGCCGGGACATCAGCTTCTCATACGCAGTATTTT
CASRQAGTSASHTQYF
>TRBV12-3/TRBV12-4|many|TRBD1|TRBJ1-2
TGTGCCAGCAGTAACAGGGGCTATGGCTACACCTTC
CASSNRGYGYTF
>TRBV5-4|-|-|TRBJ1-3
TGTGCCAGCAGCTCTCGACAGGCGAACTCTGGAAACACCATATATTTT
CASSSRQANSGNTIYF